The clone carrying this TCR beta chain was seen repeatedly, ten times or more. The sample belongs to a study of CD8 T cells in ankylosing spondylitis. Deletions cut 6 bases from V and 0 bases from J, with 8 bases between. The CDR3 sequence is 13 residues long. The V gene's germline CDR1 is MNHNS and CDR2 SASEGT. TCRdb re-called the 5' RACE reads through MiXCR, storing one row per CDR3 protein. The top ten clones hold roughly 16% of a sample with 160,000 or so distinct CDR3 sequences, around a tenth of them seen once. The sample consisted of blood, either unsorted or a sorted T cell fraction (not recorded which). The clonotype was recovered from a female donor with ankylosing spondylitis or in good health (not recorded which). The chain links TRBV6-1 to TRBJ1-1; D uncertain. CDR3 sequence reads: CASSPTLNTEAFF. CDR3 nucleotides: TGTGCCAGCAGCCCAACACTGAACACTGAAGCTTTCTTT.